The 10 T cell receptor beta chains in this list originate from one sample, sequenced in a study of identical twins. TCRdb called the 5' RACE reads again in MiXCR, with one record for every CDR3 protein. Among hundreds of thousands of distinct CDR3 sequences listed, 8.5% to 9.5% were seen once. These data also formed part of another study, on yellow fever vaccine responses in identical twins.

The sample comprised PBMCs. The source of these receptors is a young woman in good health.

This clonotype was counted a few times. The V gene is TRBV12-3 or TRBV12-4, the J gene TRBJ1-1, with D perhaps TRBD1 (6 bases). The length of the CDR3 is 18 residues. Trimming removed 8 bases from V and 1 base from J, with 26 bases in between. For the CDR3, the DNA is TGTGCCAGCCTCACTTCACCGACTACCGCCAGGGGGAACACTGAAGCTTTCTTT. Translated, it gives CASLTSPTTARGNTEAFF.

There are many counts of this clonotype. V gene TRBV2 combines with J gene TRBJ2-1, with TRBD2 matching over 7 bases. The trim removed 6 bases at V and 4 bases at J, leaving 0 bases unmatched. CDR3 length: 12 residues. Germline CDR1 and CDR2: SNHLY and FYNNEI. The DNA for the CDR3 is TGTGCCAGCAGGGGGGGGTACAATGAGCAGTTCTTC. This sequence encodes CASRGGYNEQFF.

This clonotype was counted ten times or more. This chain uses TRBV29-1 with TRBJ2-2; either TRBD1 or TRBD2 may supply D (6 bases each). V gave up 7 bases and J gave up 3 bases, with 15 bases separating them. In germline, CDR1 is SQVTM, CDR2 ANQGSEA. CDR3 size: 14 residues. CDR3 in DNA: TGCAGCGCATGGGGGGCTAGCTACACCGGGGAGCTGTTTTTT. Residues: CSAWGASYTGELFF.

This clonotype was counted only a few times. The gene calls are TRBV7-9 and TRBJ2-1; possibly TRBD2 for D (5 bases). V lost 5 bases, J lost 8 bases, and 10 bases lay in between. This CDR3 is built from 12 residues. Per germline, CDR1 SEHNR and CDR2 FQNEAQ (reference sequence). The CDR3 is CASSMVGDEQFF. The CDR3 coding sequence is TGTGCCAGCAGCATGGTCGGGGATGAGCAGTTCTTC.

This chain connects TRBV9 to TRBJ2-1; either TRBD1 or TRBD2 may fit D (6 bases each). This CDR3 contains 16 residues. Trimming took 0 bases from V and 1 from J, leaving 11 bases between them. CDR1 and CDR2 (germline): SGDLS, YYNGEE. CDR3 loop: CASSVGEGGSYNEQFF. The DNA of the CDR3 is TGTGCCAGCAGCGTAGGAGAGGGGGGATCCTACAATGAGCAGTTCTTC.

The chain is built from TRBV20-1 and TRBJ2-7; 7 nucleotides match TRBD2. J gave up 0 bases and V 2 bases, and 7 bases lay outside the gene matches. This CDR3 has 15 residues. Germline lookup yields CDR1 DFQATT and CDR2 SNEGSKA (reference sequence). CDR3 loop: CSARSTGTNSYEQYF. CDR3 coding DNA: TGCAGTGCTAGATCTACCGGGACTAACTCCTACGAGCAGTACTTC.

This clonotype was observed a handful of times. This sequence joins TRBV7-6 and TRBJ1-2; weak D call: TRBD1 (5 bases). Germline V lookup: CDR1 SGHVS, CDR2 FNYEAQ. The CDR3 totals 15 residues. V dropped 1 base and J dropped 4 bases, with 13 bases sitting between them. CDR3 DNA: TGTGCCAGCAGCTTAGGGGGACGGACTACCTATGGCTACACCTTC. It is translated as CASSLGGRTTYGYTF.

This clonotype was observed a few times. Relative to the germline gene, one junction end is altered; a read error may explain this. J is TRBJ2-2 and V is TRBV7-7; 8 nucleotides agree with TRBD2. Germline V gene sequence: CDR1 SSHAT, CDR2 FNYEAQ (reference sequence). This CDR3 has 16 amino acids. CDR3: CASSLQLAVNTGELFF. The DNA of the CDR3 is TGTGCTAGCAGCTTACAACTAGCGGTTAACACCGGGGAGCTGTTTTTT.

The DNA for the CDR3 is TGTGCCACCGGATCTAGCGGGGGGGCTGATACGCAGTATTTT. Amino acid sequence: CATGSSGGADTQYF. This rearrangement joins TRBV15 to TRBJ2-3; 12 bases are a match to TRBD2. Looked up from germline, CDR1 is LNHNV and CDR2 is YYDKDF (reference sequence). V dropped 8 bases and J dropped 6; count of bases not matched to a gene: 6. This CDR3 region has 14 residues.

The rearrangement joins TRBV6-6 to TRBJ2-1; no definite D call. CDR3 length equals 12 residues. V gave up 3 bases and J gave up 10 bases, with 10 bases separating them. The germline V gene has CDR1 MNHNY and CDR2 SVGAGI (reference sequence). CDR3 DNA: TGTGCCAGCAGTTATGCTGTGGAAGAGCAGTTCTTC. This encodes CASSYAVEEQFF.